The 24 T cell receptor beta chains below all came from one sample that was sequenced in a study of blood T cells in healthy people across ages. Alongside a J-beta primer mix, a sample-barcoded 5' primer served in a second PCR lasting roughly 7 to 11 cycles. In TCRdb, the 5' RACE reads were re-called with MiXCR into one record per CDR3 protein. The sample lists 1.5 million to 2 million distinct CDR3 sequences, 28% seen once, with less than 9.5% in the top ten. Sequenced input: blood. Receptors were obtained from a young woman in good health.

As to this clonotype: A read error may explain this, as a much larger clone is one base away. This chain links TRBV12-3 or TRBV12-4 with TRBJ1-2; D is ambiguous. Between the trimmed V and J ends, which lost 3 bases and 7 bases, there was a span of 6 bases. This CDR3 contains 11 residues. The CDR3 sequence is CASSFGSGYTF. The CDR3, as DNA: TGTGCCAGCAGTTTTGGGTCTGGCTACACCTTC.

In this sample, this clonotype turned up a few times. The CDR3 sequence: CSASTAGDLGTDTQYF. The CDR3 DNA reads TGCAGTGCTAGTACGGCGGGGGATTTGGGCACAGATACGCAGTATTTT. The V gene is TRBV20-1, the J gene TRBJ2-3, with 7 positions matching TRBD2. Germline CDR1 DFQATT, CDR2 SNEGSKA (reference sequence). This CDR3 region has 16 residues. The V segment lost 3 bases and the J segment 1 base; nucleotides outside the gene matches: 10.

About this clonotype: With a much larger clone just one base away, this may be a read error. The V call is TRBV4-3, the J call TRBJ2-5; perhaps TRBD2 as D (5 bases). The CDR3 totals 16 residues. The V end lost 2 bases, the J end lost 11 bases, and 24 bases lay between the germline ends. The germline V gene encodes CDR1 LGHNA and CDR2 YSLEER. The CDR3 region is CASSQSGDRGLDEQYF. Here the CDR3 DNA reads TGCGCCAGCAGCCAAAGCGGAGACCGTGGGTTGGATGAGCAGTACTTC.

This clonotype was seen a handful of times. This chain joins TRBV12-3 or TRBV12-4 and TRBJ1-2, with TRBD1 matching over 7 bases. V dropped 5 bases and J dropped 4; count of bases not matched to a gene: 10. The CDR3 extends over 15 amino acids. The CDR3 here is CASSPDRDRAYGYTF. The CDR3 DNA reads TGTGCCAGCAGTCCAGACAGGGATCGGGCCTATGGCTACACCTTC.

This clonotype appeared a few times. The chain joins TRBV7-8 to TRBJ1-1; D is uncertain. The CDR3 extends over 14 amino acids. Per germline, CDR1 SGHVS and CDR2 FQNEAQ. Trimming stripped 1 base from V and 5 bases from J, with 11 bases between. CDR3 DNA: TGTGCCAGCAGCTTAGTCCCCAGCCGAACTGAAGCTTTCTTT. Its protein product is CASSLVPSRTEAFF. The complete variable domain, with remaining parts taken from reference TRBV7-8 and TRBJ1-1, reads GAGVSQSPRYKVAKRGQDVALRCDPISGHVSLFWYQQALGQGPEFLTYFQNEAQLDKSGLPSDRFFAERPEGSVSTLKIQRTQQEDSAVYLCASSLVPSRTEAFFGQGTRLTVV.

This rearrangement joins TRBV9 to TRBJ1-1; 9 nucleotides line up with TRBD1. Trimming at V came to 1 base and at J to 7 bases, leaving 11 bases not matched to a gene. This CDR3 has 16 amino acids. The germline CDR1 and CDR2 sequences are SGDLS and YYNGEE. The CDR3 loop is CASSVLQGAGGLEAFF. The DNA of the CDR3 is TGTGCCAGCAGCGTACTACAGGGGGCCGGCGGCCTTGAAGCTTTCTTT.

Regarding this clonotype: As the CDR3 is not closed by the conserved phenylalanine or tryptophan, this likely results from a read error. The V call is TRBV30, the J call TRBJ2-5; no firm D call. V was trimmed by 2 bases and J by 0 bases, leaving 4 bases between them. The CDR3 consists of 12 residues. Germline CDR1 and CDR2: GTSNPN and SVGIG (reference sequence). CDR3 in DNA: TGTGCCTGGAGTTGGTACCAAGAGACCCAGTACTTA. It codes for CAWSWYQETQYL.

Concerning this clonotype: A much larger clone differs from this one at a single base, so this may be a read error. CDR3 sequence: CATSPGQGGIEQFF. CDR3 in DNA: TGTGCCACCAGTCCGGGACAGGGTGGAATTGAGCAGTTCTTC. This chain links TRBV24-1 with TRBJ2-1, with 9 nucleotides matching TRBD1. CDR1 is KGHDR, CDR2 SFDVKD, per germline. V lost 6 bases to trimming and J lost 9 bases; unmatched junction nucleotides: 8. CDR3 length equals 14 residues.

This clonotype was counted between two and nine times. DNA for the CDR3: TGTGCCTGTAGCAATACGGGCAATGAGCAGTTCTTC. Protein: CACSNTGNEQFF. The rearrangement links TRBV7-9 to TRBJ2-1; no clear D gene. V was shortened by 11 bases and J by 6 bases, with 14 bases between the two germline ends. From germline, CDR1 is SEHNR and CDR2 FQNEAQ (reference sequence). This CDR3 is 12 amino acids long. The full variable domain, in which reference TRBV7-9 and TRBJ2-1 provide the parts outside the CDR3, is DTGVSQNPRHKITKRGQNVTFRCDPISEHNRLYWYRQTLGQGPEFLTYFQNEAQLEKSRLLSDRFSAERPKGSFSTLEIQRTEQGDSAMYLCACSNTGNEQFFGPGTRLTVL.

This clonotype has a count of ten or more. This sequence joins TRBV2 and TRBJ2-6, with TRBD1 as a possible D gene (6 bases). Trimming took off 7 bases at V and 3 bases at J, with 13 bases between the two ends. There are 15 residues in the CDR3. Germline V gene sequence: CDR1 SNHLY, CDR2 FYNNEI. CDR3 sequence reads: CASIVGGSGANVLTF. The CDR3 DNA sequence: TGTGCCAGCATTGTAGGGGGTAGTGGGGCCAACGTCCTGACTTTC.

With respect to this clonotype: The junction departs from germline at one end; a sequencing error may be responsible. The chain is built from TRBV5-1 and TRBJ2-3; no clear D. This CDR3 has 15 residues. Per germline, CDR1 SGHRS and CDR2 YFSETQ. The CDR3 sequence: CASGLVRVNTDTQYF. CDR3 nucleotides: TGCGCCAGCGGCTTGGTAAGGGTGAACACAGATACGCAGTATTTT.

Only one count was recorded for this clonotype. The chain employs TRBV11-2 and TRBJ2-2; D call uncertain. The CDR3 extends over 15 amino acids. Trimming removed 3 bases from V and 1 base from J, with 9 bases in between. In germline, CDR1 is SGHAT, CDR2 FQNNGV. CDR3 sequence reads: CASSFFPLNTGELFF. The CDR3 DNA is TGTGCCAGCAGCTTCTTTCCCCTGAACACCGGGGAGCTGTTTTTT. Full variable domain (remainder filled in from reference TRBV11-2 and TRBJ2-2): EAGVAQSPRYKIIEKRQSVAFWCNPISGHATLYWYQQILGQGPKLLIQFQNNGVVDDSQLPKDRFSAERLKGVDSTLKIQPAKLEDSAVYLCASSFFPLNTGELFFGEGSRLTVL.

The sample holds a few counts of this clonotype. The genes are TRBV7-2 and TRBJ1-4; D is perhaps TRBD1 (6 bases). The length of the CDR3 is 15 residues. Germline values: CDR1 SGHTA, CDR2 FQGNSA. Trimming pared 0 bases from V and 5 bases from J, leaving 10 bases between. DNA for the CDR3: TGTGCCAGCAGCTTAGCGGGGACATGGAATGAAAAACTGTTTTTT. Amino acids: CASSLAGTWNEKLFF.

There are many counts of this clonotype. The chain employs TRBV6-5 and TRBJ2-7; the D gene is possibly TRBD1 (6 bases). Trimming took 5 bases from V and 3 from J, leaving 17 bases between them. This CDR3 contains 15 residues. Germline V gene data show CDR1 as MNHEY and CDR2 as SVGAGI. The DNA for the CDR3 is TGTGCCAGCAGTCCCCGGGACACCAATTTCTACGAGCAGTACTTC. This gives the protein CASSPRDTNFYEQYF.

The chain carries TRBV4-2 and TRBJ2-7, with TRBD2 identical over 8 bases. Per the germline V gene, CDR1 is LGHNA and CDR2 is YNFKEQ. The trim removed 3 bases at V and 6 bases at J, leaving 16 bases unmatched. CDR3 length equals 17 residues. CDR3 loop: CASSQDDRRGATCEQYF. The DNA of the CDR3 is TGTGCCAGCAGCCAGGATGACCGGCGGGGGGCGACCTGCGAGCAGTACTTC.

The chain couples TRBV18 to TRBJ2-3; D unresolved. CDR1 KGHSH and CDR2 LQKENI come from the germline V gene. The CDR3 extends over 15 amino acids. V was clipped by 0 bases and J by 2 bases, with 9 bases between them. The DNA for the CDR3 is TGTGCCAGCTCACCACCATCCGGATTCACAGATACGCAGTATTTT. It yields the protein CASSPPSGFTDTQYF.

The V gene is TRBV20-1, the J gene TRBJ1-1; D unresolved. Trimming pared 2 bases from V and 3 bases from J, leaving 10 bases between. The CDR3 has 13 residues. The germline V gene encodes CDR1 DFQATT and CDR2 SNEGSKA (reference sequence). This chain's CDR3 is CSARMGRDTEAFF. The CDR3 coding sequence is TGCAGTGCTAGAATGGGGAGGGACACTGAAGCTTTCTTT.

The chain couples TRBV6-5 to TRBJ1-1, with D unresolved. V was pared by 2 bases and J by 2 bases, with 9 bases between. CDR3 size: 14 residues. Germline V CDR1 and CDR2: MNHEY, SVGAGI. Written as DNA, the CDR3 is TGTGCCAGCAGTTACGCGAGGGCCAACACTGAAGCTTTCTTT. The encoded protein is CASSYARANTEAFF.

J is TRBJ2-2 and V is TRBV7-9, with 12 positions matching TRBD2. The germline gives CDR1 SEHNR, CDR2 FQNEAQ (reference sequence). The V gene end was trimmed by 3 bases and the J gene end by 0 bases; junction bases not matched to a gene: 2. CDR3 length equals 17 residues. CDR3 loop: CASSFGTSGPNTGELFF. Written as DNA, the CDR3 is TGTGCCAGCAGCTTCGGGACTAGCGGGCCGAACACCGGGGAGCTGTTTTTT.

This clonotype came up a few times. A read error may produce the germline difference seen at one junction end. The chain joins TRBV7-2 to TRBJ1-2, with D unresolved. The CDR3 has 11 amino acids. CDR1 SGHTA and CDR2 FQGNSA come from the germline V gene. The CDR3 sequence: CAISPRMGYTF. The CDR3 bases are TGTGCCATCAGCCCCCGTATGGGCTACACCTTC.

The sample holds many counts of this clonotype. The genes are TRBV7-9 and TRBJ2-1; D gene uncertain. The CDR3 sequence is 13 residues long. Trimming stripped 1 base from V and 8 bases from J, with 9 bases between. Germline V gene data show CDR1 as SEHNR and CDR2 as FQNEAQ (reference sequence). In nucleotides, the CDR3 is TGTGCCAGCAGCTTAGTGGGCGTTGATGAGCAGTTCTTC. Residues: CASSLVGVDEQFF.

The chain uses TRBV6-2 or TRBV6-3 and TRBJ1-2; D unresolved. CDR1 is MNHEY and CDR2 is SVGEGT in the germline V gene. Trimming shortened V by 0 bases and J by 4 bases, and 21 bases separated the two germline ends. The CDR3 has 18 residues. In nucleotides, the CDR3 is TGTGCCAGCAGTTACTCGTCCGGGGAGTCGCCGAATGTCTATGGCTACACCTTC. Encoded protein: CASSYSSGESPNVYGYTF.

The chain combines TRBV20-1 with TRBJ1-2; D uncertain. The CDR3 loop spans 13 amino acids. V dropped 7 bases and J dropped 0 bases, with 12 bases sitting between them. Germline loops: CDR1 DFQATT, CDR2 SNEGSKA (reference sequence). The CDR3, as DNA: TGCAGTGTAAGGTCCGGACCTAACTATGGCTACACCTTC. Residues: CSVRSGPNYGYTF.

This chain's CDR3 is CASSATRGVDSPLHF. CDR3 bases: TGTGCCAGCAGTGCTACCCGTGGAGTGGATTCACCCCTCCACTTT. The chain couples TRBV6-4 to TRBJ1-6, with D unclear. The CDR3 has 15 residues. Looked up from germline, CDR1 is MRHNA and CDR2 is SNTAGT. Trimming shortened V by 4 bases and J by 8 bases, and 15 bases separated the two germline ends.